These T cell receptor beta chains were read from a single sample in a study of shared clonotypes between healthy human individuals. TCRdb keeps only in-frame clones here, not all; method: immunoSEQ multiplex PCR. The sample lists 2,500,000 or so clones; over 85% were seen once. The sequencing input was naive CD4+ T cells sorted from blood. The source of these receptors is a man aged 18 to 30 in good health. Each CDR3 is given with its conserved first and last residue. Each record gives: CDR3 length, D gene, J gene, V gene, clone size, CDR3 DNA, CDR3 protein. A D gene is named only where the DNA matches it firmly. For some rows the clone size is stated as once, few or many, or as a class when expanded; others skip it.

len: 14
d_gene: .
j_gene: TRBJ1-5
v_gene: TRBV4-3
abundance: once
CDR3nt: TGCGCCAGCAGCCCCACTAGGGGCAATCAGCCCCAGCATTTT
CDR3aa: CASSPTRGNQPQHF

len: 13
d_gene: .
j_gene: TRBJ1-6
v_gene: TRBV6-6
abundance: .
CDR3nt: TGTGCCAGCAGTTACTCCGGGGATTCACCCCTCCACTTT
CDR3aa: CASSYSGDSPLHF

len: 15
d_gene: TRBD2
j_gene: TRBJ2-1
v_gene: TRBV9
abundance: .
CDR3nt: TGTGCCAGCAGCGTAGGGACTAGCCCAATCAATGAGCAGTTCTTC
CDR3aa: CASSVGTSPINEQFF

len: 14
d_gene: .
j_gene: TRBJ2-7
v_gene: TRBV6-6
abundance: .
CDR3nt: TGTGCCAGTTCTTTATGGGGGCCCCTCTACGAGCAGTACTTC
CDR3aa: CASSLWGPLYEQYF

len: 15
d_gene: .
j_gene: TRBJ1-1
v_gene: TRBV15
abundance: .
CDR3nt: TGTGCCACCAGCAGAGGGAGGGACATGAACACTGAAGCTTTCTTT
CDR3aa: CATSRGRDMNTEAFF

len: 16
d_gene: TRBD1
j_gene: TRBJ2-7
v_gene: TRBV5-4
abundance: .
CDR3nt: TGTGCCAGCAGCGTAGGGACAGGGGTGCTCTCCTACGAGCAGTACTTC
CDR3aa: CASSVGTGVLSYEQYF

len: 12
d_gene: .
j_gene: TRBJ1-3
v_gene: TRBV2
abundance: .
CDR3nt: TGTGCCAGCAGACTAACTGGAAACACCATATATTTT
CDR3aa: CASRLTGNTIYF

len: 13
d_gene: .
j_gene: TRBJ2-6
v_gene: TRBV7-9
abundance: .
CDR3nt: TGTGCCAGCAGCTTGGGTGGGGCCAACGTCCTGACTTTC
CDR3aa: CASSLGGANVLTF

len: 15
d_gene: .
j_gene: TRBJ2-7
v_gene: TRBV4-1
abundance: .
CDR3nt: TGCGCCAGCAGCCAGACCGGGACAACTTCCTACGAGCAGTACTTC
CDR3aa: CASSQTGTTSYEQYF

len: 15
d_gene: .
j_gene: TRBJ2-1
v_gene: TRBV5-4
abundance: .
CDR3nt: TGTGCCAGCAGCCCAACAGGGCTAGTTACCCATGAGCAGTTCTTC
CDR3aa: CASSPTGLVTHEQFF

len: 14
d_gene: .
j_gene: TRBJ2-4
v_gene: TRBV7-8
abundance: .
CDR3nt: TGTGCCAGCAGCCGGGATCTAGCCAAAAACATTCAGTACTTC
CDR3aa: CASSRDLAKNIQYF

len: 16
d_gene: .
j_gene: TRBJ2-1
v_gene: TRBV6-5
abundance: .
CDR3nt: TGTGCCAGCAGTTCGCTGAGAACCCTGGGTGACAATGAGCAGTTCTTC
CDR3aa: CASSSLRTLGDNEQFF

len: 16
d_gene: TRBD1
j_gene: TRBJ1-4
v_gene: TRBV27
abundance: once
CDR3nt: TGTGCCAGCAGTTTGGCGCCTACAGGGGGCAACGAAAAACTGTTTTTT
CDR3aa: CASSLAPTGGNEKLFF

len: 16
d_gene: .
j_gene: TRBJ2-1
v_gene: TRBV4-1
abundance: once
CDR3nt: TGCGCCAGCAGCCAAGATCAGGGCGGAAAATACAATGAGCAGTTCTTC
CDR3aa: CASSQDQGGKYNEQFF

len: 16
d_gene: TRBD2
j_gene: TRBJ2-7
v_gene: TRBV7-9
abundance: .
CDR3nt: TGTGCCAGCAGCTTAGAGGTAGCGGGAGGGTTCGTCGAGCAGTACTTC
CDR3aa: CASSLEVAGGFVEQYF

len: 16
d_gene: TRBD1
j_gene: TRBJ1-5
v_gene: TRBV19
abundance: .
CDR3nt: TGTGCCAGTAGTATAGCAAACAGGGGGCCGATTCGGCCCCAGCATTTT
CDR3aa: CASSIANRGPIRPQHF

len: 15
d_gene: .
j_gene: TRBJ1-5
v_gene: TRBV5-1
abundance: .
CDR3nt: TGCGCCAGCAGCTCCATCGGGGGCAGCAATCAGCCCCAGCATTTT
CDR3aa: CASSSIGGSNQPQHF

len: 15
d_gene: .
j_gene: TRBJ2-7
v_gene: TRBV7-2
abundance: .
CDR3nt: TGTGCCAGCAGCCCCGAGGTAGGCCCGACCCACGAGCAGTACTTC
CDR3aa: CASSPEVGPTHEQYF

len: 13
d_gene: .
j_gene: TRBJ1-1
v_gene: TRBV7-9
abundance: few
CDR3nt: TGTGCCAGCAGCTCGACCCAGGGCACTGAAGCTTTCTTT
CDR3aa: CASSSTQGTEAFF

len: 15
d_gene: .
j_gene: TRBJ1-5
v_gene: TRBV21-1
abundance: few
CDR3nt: TGTGCCAGCAGCAGAGCGCGGGCAGGAGGTCAGCCCCAGCATTTT
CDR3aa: CASSRARAGGQPQHF

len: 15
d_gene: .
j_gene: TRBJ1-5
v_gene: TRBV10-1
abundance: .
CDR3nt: TGCGCCAGCAGACCAACCGGTGATAGCAATCAGCCCCAGCATTTT
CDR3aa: CASRPTGDSNQPQHF

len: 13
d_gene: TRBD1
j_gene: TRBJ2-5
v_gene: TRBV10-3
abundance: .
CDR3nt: TGTGCCACAACTGACAGGGCCGAAGAGACCCAGTACTTC
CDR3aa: CATTDRAEETQYF

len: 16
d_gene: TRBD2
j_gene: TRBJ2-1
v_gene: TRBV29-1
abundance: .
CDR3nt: TGCAGCGGGACTCGAGGACTAGCGGGAGGGGCCAATGAGCAGTTCTTC
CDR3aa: CSGTRGLAGGANEQFF